The next 20 T cell receptor beta chains were all read from a single sample in a study of OX40 agonist ivuxolimab in advanced cancers. Profiling relied on immunoSEQ multiplex PCR, and the TCRdb table lists in-frame clones only, not all of them. Counted here are 70,000 or so clones, nearly 90% occurring once; the ten biggest clones make up approximately 1.3%. Source: CD4+ or CD8+ T cells sorted from blood, taken in a trial of the OX40 agonist ivuxolimab. The source is an adult with an advanced solid tumor such as melanoma, head and neck, liver or kidney cancer.

The rearrangement uses TRBV30 and TRBJ1-1; weak D call: TRBD1 (6 bases). V gave up 5 bases and J gave up 0 bases, with 7 bases separating them. The germline gives CDR1 GTSNPN, CDR2 SVGIG (reference sequence). This CDR3 region has 12 residues. CDR3 DNA: TGTGCCTGGGACAGGTTGAACACTGAAGCTTTCTTT. The encoded protein is CAWDRLNTEAFF. The complete variable domain, with remaining parts taken from reference TRBV30 and TRBJ1-1, reads SQTIHQWPATLVQPVGSPLSLECTVEGTSNPNLYWYRQAAGRGLQLLFYSVGIGQISSEVPQNLSASRPQDRQFILSSKKLLLSDSGFYLCAWDRLNTEAFFGQGTRLTVV.

The rearrangement uses TRBV27 and TRBJ1-5; a possible D gene is TRBD1 (6 bases). CDR1 and CDR2 (germline): MNHEY, SMNVEV (reference sequence). CDR3 length: 14 amino acids. V was cut by 6 bases and J by 6 bases, with 15 bases left in between. The CDR3 DNA follows: TGTGCCAGCAGAACCAGGGGAGAAGGTCAGCCCCAGCATTTT. Translating gives CASRTRGEGQPQHF.

The CDR3 DNA follows: TGTGCCAGCAGTAACACAGGGGGCTCAGAGACCCAGTACTTC. Translated: CASSNTGGSETQYF. V gene TRBV2 combines with J gene TRBJ2-5; 9 bases are a match to TRBD1. Germline CDR1 reads SNHLY; CDR2 reads FYNNEI. CDR3 length equals 14 residues. J gave up 4 bases and V 5 bases, and 5 bases lay outside the gene matches.

This chain joins TRBV15 and TRBJ1-6, with D perhaps TRBD1 (6 bases). CDR3 length: 17 amino acids. Germline CDR1 is LNHNV and CDR2 is YYDKDF (reference sequence). V was pared by 0 bases and J by 3 bases, with 12 bases between. CDR3 coding DNA: TGTGCCACCAGCAGAGATTCAGGGGACTTCTATAATTCACCCCTCCACTTT. This codes for CATSRDSGDFYNSPLHF.

The sample holds a few counts of this clone. The V and J genes are TRBV9 and TRBJ1-4, with D tentatively TRBD1 (5 bases). From germline, CDR1 is SGDLS and CDR2 YYNGEE. V was clipped by 7 bases and J by 0 bases, with 16 bases between them. CDR3 length: 16 amino acids. CDR3 residues: CASARGRAATNEKLFF. In DNA, the CDR3 is TGTGCCAGCGCAAGGGGACGGGCTGCAACTAATGAAAAACTGTTTTTT.

The chain has TRBV7-2 and TRBJ2-3; D possibly corresponds to TRBD2 (7 bases). The CDR3 covers 15 residues. Per the germline V gene, CDR1 is SGHTA and CDR2 is FQGNSA. Trimming removed 5 bases from V and 9 bases from J, with 21 bases in between. This CDR3 reads CASSQTGGAGETQYF. DNA for the CDR3: TGTGCCAGCAGCCAAACGGGGGGCGCGGGGGAGACGCAGTATTTT.

This rearrangement joins TRBV9 to TRBJ2-6; unclear D gene. Germline V gene lookup returns CDR1 SGDLS and CDR2 YYNGEE. V lost 3 bases and J lost 0, with 4 bases in between. The CDR3 is 14 amino acids. CDR3 DNA: TGTGCCAGCAGCGGATACTCTGGGGCCAACGTCCTGACTTTC. This sequence encodes CASSGYSGANVLTF.

The chain uses TRBV4-1 and TRBJ2-1; 10 nucleotides match TRBD2. Germline CDR1 reads MGHRA; CDR2 reads YSYEKL. The CDR3 is 17 residues long. The V gene end was trimmed by 0 bases and the J gene end by 7 bases; junction bases not matched to a gene: 9. CDR3 DNA sequence: TGCGCCAGCAGCCAAGAATATCAGCGGGAGGGCCAGAATGAGCAGTTCTTC. Translated: CASSQEYQREGQNEQFF.

V usage is TRBV7-2 and J usage is TRBJ1-5; unclear D gene. This CDR3 region has 13 residues. V dropped 2 bases and J dropped 5 bases, with 7 bases sitting between them. The germline CDR1 and CDR2 sequences are SGHTA and FQGNSA. The CDR3 spells CASSLKGDQPQHF. In DNA, the CDR3 is TGTGCCAGCAGCTTAAAGGGAGATCAGCCCCAGCATTTT.

The chain joins TRBV10-3 to TRBJ1-1; 8 bases fit TRBD1. CDR3 length equals 14 residues. V lost 6 bases to trimming and J lost 1 base; unmatched junction nucleotides: 4. Germline assignment: CDR1 ENHRY and CDR2 SYGVKD. In DNA, the CDR3 is TGTGCCATCAGGGACAGGGACGGGAACACTGAAGCTTTCTTT. It yields the protein CAIRDRDGNTEAFF.

The chain combines TRBV5-4 with TRBJ1-1; D not certain. V was shortened by 2 bases and J by 2 bases, with 1 base between the two germline ends. Germline values: CDR1 SGHNT, CDR2 YYREEE (reference sequence). The CDR3 covers 11 residues. This chain's CDR3 is CASSFNTEAFF. In DNA form, the CDR3 reads TGTGCCAGCAGCTTCAACACTGAAGCTTTCTTT.

This clone was seen a single time. The V and J genes are TRBV9 and TRBJ2-3; 8 nucleotides agree with TRBD2. The CDR3 covers 16 residues. In germline, CDR1 is SGDLS, CDR2 YYNGEE. V was pared by 4 bases and J by 3 bases, with 10 bases of the junction left unmatched. This CDR3 reads CASSPYGGAETDTQYF. DNA for the CDR3: TGTGCCAGCAGCCCATACGGGGGGGCCGAAACAGATACGCAGTATTTT.

This clone was seen a handful of times. The chain links TRBV7-8 to TRBJ2-1; D may correspond to TRBD1 or TRBD2 (7 bases each). V was clipped by 5 bases and J by 9 bases, with 14 bases between them. The CDR3 consists of 13 residues. Per germline, CDR1 SGHVS and CDR2 FQNEAQ. The CDR3 protein is CASSPPGGGEQFF. CDR3 bases: TGTGCCAGCAGCCCGCCAGGGGGGGGTGAGCAGTTCTTC. The variable domain in full, completed from reference TRBV7-8 and TRBJ2-1, reads GAGVSQSPRYKVAKRGQDVALRCDPISGHVSLFWYQQALGQGPEFLTYFQNEAQLDKSGLPSDRFFAERPEGSVSTLKIQRTQQEDSAVYLCASSPPGGGEQFFGPGTRLTVL.

This chain connects TRBV4-3 to TRBJ2-7; 10 bases agree with TRBD1. Germline-derived CDR1 and CDR2 are LGHNA and YSLEER. This CDR3 comprises 15 residues. Unmatched junction bases numbered 6, after V lost 4 bases and J lost 3 bases. The CDR3 bases are TGCGCCAGCAGCCTGGGACAGGGGCAGGTCTACGAGCAGTACTTC. This sequence encodes CASSLGQGQVYEQYF.

The rearrangement joins TRBV29-1 to TRBJ2-3, with 8 bases aligning to TRBD2. The germline V gene encodes CDR1 SQVTM and CDR2 ANQGSEA. This CDR3 region has 13 residues. V was clipped by 5 bases and J by 6 bases; unmatched bases: 7. CDR3 nucleotide sequence: TGCAGCGTTTACGACGGGAGGGGTGATACGCAGTATTTT. Amino acids: CSVYDGRGDTQYF.

The rearrangement joins TRBV29-1 to TRBJ1-1; maybe TRBD1 (6 bases). Per the germline V gene, CDR1 is SQVTM and CDR2 is ANQGSEA. There are 13 residues in the CDR3. V lost 5 bases, J lost 3 bases, and 13 bases lay in between. The CDR3 DNA sequence: TGCAGCGTTAAGGGGGACCTGGACACTGAAGCTTTCTTT. Translated, it gives CSVKGDLDTEAFF. Together with reference TRBV29-1 and TRBJ1-1, the CDR3 gives the full variable domain: SAVISQKPSRDICQRGTSLTIQCQVDSQVTMMFWYRQQPGQSLTLIATANQGSEATYESGFVIDKFPISRPNLTFSTLTVSNMSPEDSSIYLCSVKGDLDTEAFFGQGTRLTVV.

The chain couples TRBV7-2 to TRBJ1-4, with D possibly TRBD1 on 5 matching bases. This CDR3 comprises 15 residues. Germline V gene sequence: CDR1 SGHTA, CDR2 FQGNSA. Trimming stripped 3 bases from V and 2 bases from J, with 10 bases between. The CDR3 sequence is CASSFSGTTNEKLFF. CDR3 bases: TGTGCCAGCAGCTTTTCGGGGACCACTAATGAAAAACTGTTTTTT.

The J gene is TRBJ2-7, the V gene TRBV7-9; 8 bases fit TRBD1. V was pared by 5 bases and J by 3 bases, with 9 bases of the junction left unmatched. CDR1 is SEHNR, CDR2 FQNEAQ, per germline (reference sequence). The CDR3 is 15 amino acids. CDR3 bases: TGTGCCAGCAGCAAATACCAGGGGGCCGACTACGAGCAGTACTTC. Its translation is CASSKYQGADYEQYF.

This chain uses TRBV4-2 with TRBJ2-1, with 7 bases identical to TRBD2. The germline V gene encodes CDR1 LGHNA and CDR2 YNFKEQ. The CDR3 consists of 16 residues. With V trimmed by 2 bases and J by 6 bases, 10 bases remained unmatched. The DNA of the CDR3 is TGTGCCAGCAGCCAACAGAGACTAGCACCCGGCAATGAGCAGTTCTTC. The encoded protein is CASSQQRLAPGNEQFF.

As concerns this clone: The germline gene is not matched at one end of the junction; a read error may be the cause. The V and J genes are TRBV28 and TRBJ1-3, with D possibly TRBD1 on 5 matching bases. The CDR3 sequence is 16 residues long. In germline, CDR1 is MDHEN, CDR2 SYDVKM. CDR3 amino acids: CASILRQSNAGNTIYF. The CDR3 coding sequence is TGTGCCAGCATTTTACGACAGAGTAACGCTGGAAACACCATATATTTT.